Listed below are T cell receptor beta chains from one sample, sequenced in a study of T cell responses to AZD1222 COVID-19 vaccine. Sequenced by immunoSEQ multiplex PCR; TCRdb stores in-frame clones only, minus some. Seen here are approximately 150,000 clones, 85% to 95% observed once, and the top ten hold more than 4.5%. The specimen comprised peripheral blood, sampled on day 0 of AZD1222 vaccination. Every receptor here comes from an adult in good health. Each CDR3 is given with its conserved first and last residue. The order of the fields is clone size, J gene, V gene, D gene, CDR3 protein, CDR3 DNA. D genes are given only for firm matches. Size is stated for part of the rows, as once, few or many counts, or as a class when the clone is expanded.

size: NA
J: TRBJ1-1
V: TRBV10-3
D: NA
CDR3: CAIRTVNTEAFF
DNA: TGTGCCATCCGGACAGTGAACACTGAAGCTTTCTTT

size: NA
J: TRBJ2-7
V: TRBV30
D: TRBD1
CDR3: CAWSQQGSEQYF
DNA: TGTGCCTGGAGCCAACAGGGGTCCGAGCAGTACTTC

size: NA
J: TRBJ1-1
V: TRBV27
D: NA
CDR3: CASSAAWDTEAFF
DNA: TGTGCCAGCAGCGCCGCTTGGGACACTGAAGCTTTCTTT

size: NA
J: TRBJ2-3
V: TRBV24-1
D: NA
CDR3: CAVSGSTDTQYF
DNA: TGTGCCGTTTCAGGGAGCACAGATACGCAGTATTTT

size: NA
J: TRBJ1-4
V: TRBV4-2
D: TRBD1
CDR3: CASSLYRDRIYEKLFF
DNA: TGTGCCAGCAGCCTCTACCGGGACAGGATATATGAAAAACTGTTTTTT

size: NA
J: TRBJ1-1
V: TRBV20-1
D: NA
CDR3: CSASFAGAAFF
DNA: TGCAGTGCTAGCTTCGCAGGGGCAGCTTTCTTT

size: NA
J: TRBJ2-1
V: TRBV4-3
D: TRBD2
CDR3: CASSQEGPSGDEQFF
DNA: TGCGCCAGCAGCCAAGAAGGGCCCAGCGGGGATGAGCAGTTCTTC

size: NA
J: TRBJ2-1
V: TRBV7-2
D: NA
CDR3: CASSLVQGANEQFF
DNA: TGTGCCAGCAGCTTGGTTCAGGGCGCCAATGAGCAGTTCTTC

size: NA
J: TRBJ1-1
V: TRBV7-3
D: NA
CDR3: CASSPMGPTVQAFF
DNA: TGTGCCAGCAGCCCAATGGGGCCTACGGTACAAGCTTTCTTT

size: NA
J: TRBJ1-2
V: TRBV5-4
D: NA
CDR3: CASVTPYYGYTF
DNA: TGTGCCAGCGTAACCCCGTACTATGGCTACACCTTC

size: NA
J: TRBJ2-7
V: TRBV9
D: TRBD1
CDR3: CASSRDRGKSYEQYF
DNA: TGTGCCAGCAGCCGAGACAGGGGAAAATCCTACGAGCAGTACTTC

size: NA
J: TRBJ2-7
V: TRBV3-1/TRBV3-2
D: NA
CDR3: CASSQDYDEVRNF
DNA: TGTGCCAGCAGCCAAGATTACGATGAGGTCCGGAACTTC

size: NA
J: TRBJ2-3
V: TRBV29-1
D: NA
CDR3: CSVELVRTSTDTQYF
DNA: TGCAGCGTTGAGCTGGTCAGAACTAGCACAGATACGCAGTATTTT

size: NA
J: TRBJ2-3
V: TRBV11-2
D: NA
CDR3: CASSSLRDGTDTQYF
DNA: TGTGCCAGCAGCTCCCTCCGGGACGGCACAGATACGCAGTATTTT

size: NA
J: TRBJ2-7
V: TRBV2
D: TRBD2
CDR3: CASRQAGGVREQYF
DNA: TGTGCCAGCAGGCAAGCGGGGGGAGTTCGCGAGCAGTACTTC

size: NA
J: TRBJ2-3
V: TRBV5-4
D: NA
CDR3: CASSEQGDTQYF
DNA: TGTGCCAGCAGCGAACAGGGAGATACGCAGTATTTT

size: once
J: TRBJ2-7
V: TRBV29-1
D: TRBD2
CDR3: CSVGSRLARNYEQYF
DNA: TGCAGCGTTGGGTCCCGACTAGCCCGGAACTACGAGCAGTACTTC

size: NA
J: TRBJ2-2
V: TRBV27
D: NA
CDR3: CASSLYTNTGELFF
DNA: TGTGCCAGCAGTTTATACACCAACACCGGGGAGCTGTTTTTT

size: NA
J: TRBJ2-3
V: TRBV23-1
D: NA
CDR3: CASSRTLRGDTQYF
DNA: TGCGCCAGCAGTCGGACCCTACGTGGGGATACGCAGTATTTT

size: NA
J: TRBJ1-1
V: TRBV25-1
D: NA
CDR3: CASSAGRGGVYTEAFF
DNA: TGTGCCAGCAGTGCAGGACGGGGTGGGGTATACACTGAAGCTTTCTTT

size: NA
J: TRBJ1-4
V: TRBV5-6
D: NA
CDR3: CASNMGAANEKLFF
DNA: TGTGCCAGCAACATGGGGGCGGCTAATGAAAAACTGTTTTTT

size: NA
J: TRBJ1-1
V: TRBV18
D: NA
CDR3: CASSGQPNTEAFF
DNA: TGTGCCAGCTCAGGACAGCCGAACACTGAAGCTTTCTTT

size: once
J: TRBJ1-2
V: TRBV5-1
D: TRBD1
CDR3: CASSLQGAEGYTF
DNA: TGCGCCAGCAGCTTACAGGGGGCTGAGGGCTACACCTTC

size: NA
J: TRBJ2-5
V: TRBV5-1
D: NA
CDR3: CASSLGSARETQYF
DNA: TGCGCCAGCAGCTTGGGCTCGGCGCGGGAGACCCAGTACTTC

size: NA
J: TRBJ1-1
V: TRBV5-1
D: NA
CDR3: CASSLVVGQGNRAFF
DNA: TGCGCCAGCAGCTTGGTAGTAGGCCAGGGGAATCGGGCTTTCTTT